The rows below give T cell receptor beta chains drawn from one sample of a study of beta chain features in type 1 diabetes. Here immunoSEQ multiplex PCR was the method, and the copy in TCRdb shows in-frame clones only, minus some. This table has about 400,000 clones, over 10% appearing once. The specimen sequenced was naive CD4+ T cells from blood. These TCRs come from a woman under 30 with type 1 diabetes. CDR3s include the opening cysteine and the closing phenylalanine or tryptophan. The D gene is left open where the match is weak. For some rows the clone size is stated as once, few or many, or as a class when expanded; others skip it.

- TRBJ1-5 - TRBV30 CAWSVRSNQPQHF TGTGCCTGGAGTGTACGGAGCAATCAGCCCCAGCATTTT
- TRBJ2-5 few TRBV5-1 CASSFSQIQETQYF TGCGCCAGCAGCTTTTCCCAAATCCAAGAGACCCAGTACTTC
- TRBJ2-3 few TRBV5-1 CASSLQRPTDTQYF TGCGCCAGCAGCTTGCAGCGGCCCACAGATACGCAGTATTTT
- TRBJ2-6 - TRBV7-9 CATPRSLSGANVLTF TGTGCCACCCCCAGGTCCCTCTCTGGGGCCAACGTCCTGACTTTC
- TRBJ2-7 - TRBV19 CASRPTGDSSYEQYF TGTGCCAGCAGACCCACGGGGGATAGCTCCTACGAGCAGTACTTC
- TRBJ2-2 few TRBV18 CASSRGNANTGELFF TGTGCCAGCTCACGCGGGAACGCGAACACCGGGGAGCTGTTTTTT
- TRBJ2-7 - TRBV30 CAWSVQGHEQYF TGTGCCTGGAGTGTCCAGGGGCACGAGCAGTACTTC
- TRBJ2-1 few TRBV5-1 CASSLDGVPNEQFF TGCGCCAGCAGCTTGGACGGGGTTCCCAATGAGCAGTTCTTC
TRBD1 TRBJ2-3 - TRBV4-3 CASSRFKGEQGGDTQYF TGCGCCAGCAGCCGGTTCAAAGGCGAACAGGGGGGAGATACGCAGTATTTT
TRBD2 TRBJ2-1 few TRBV14 CASSQVTWRLAKRHEQFF TGTGCCAGCAGCCAGGTAACCTGGAGACTAGCTAAGAGACATGAGCAGTTCTTC
- TRBJ1-2 few TRBV15 CATSPRQWNYGYTF TGTGCCACCAGCCCTCGACAATGGAACTATGGCTACACCTTC
TRBD1 TRBJ1-5 - TRBV11-2 CASSLHQGGGNQPQHF TGTGCCAGCAGCCTCCATCAGGGGGGAGGCAATCAGCCCCAGCATTTT
- TRBJ1-6 - TRBV19 CGRMGAPSTGNSPLHF TGTGGCCGAATGGGGGCTCCCAGCACCGGGAATTCACCCCTCCACTTT
- TRBJ2-3 - TRBV9 CASSVQAGAPTDTQYF TGTGCCAGCAGCGTCCAGGCGGGGGCCCCCACAGATACGCAGTATTTT
TRBD2 TRBJ2-1 few TRBV2 CASSEEGLGFDEQFF TGTGCCAGCAGTGAAGAGGGACTAGGCTTCGATGAGCAGTTCTTC
- TRBJ1-6 few TRBV10-3 CAISERGSYNSPLHF TGTGCCATCAGTGAGCGGGGATCCTATAATTCACCCCTCCACTTT
- TRBJ1-5 few TRBV4-2 CASSQGSGDRQPQHF TGTGCCAGCAGCCAAGGATCAGGGGATCGCCAGCCCCAGCATTTT
TRBD1 TRBJ1-2 few TRBV29-1 CSVVRGQGGPGYTF TGCAGCGTTGTGCGCGGACAGGGAGGTCCGGGCTACACCTTC
- TRBJ1-1 - TRBV5-4 CASSPGQLKGMNTEAFF TGTGCCAGCAGCCCGGGACAACTAAAAGGTATGAACACTGAAGCTTTCTTT
- TRBJ2-3 - TRBV7-2 CASSLTLGRGTDTQYF TGTGCCAGCAGCCTTACCCTCGGTCGGGGGACAGATACGCAGTATTTT
- TRBJ2-7 few TRBV28 CASSWSGHLDEQYF TGTGCCAGCAGTTGGTCTGGCCATCTCGACGAGCAGTACTTC
TRBD1 TRBJ1-2 few TRBV5-4 CASRDLDRTSYGYTF TGTGCCAGCAGGGACCTGGACAGGACGTCCTATGGCTACACCTTC
TRBD1 TRBJ2-1 - TRBV25-1 CASSAGTGFLNEQFF TGTGCCAGCAGCGCCGGGACAGGTTTTTTGAATGAGCAGTTCTTC
- TRBJ2-6 few TRBV10-3 CAISSMAEGANVLTF TGTGCCATCAGTTCGATGGCGGAAGGGGCCAACGTCCTGACTTTC
- TRBJ1-5 few TRBV4-3 CASSQSPAGSNQPQHF TGCGCCAGCAGCCAGAGCCCGGCGGGGAGCAATCAGCCCCAGCATTTT
- TRBJ2-2 few TRBV4-1 CASSQTLAAGELFF TGCGCCAGCAGCCAAACGCTGGCGGCCGGGGAGCTGTTTTTT
- TRBJ2-3 - TRBV7-2 CASTNKDTQYF TGTGCCAGCACCAACAAGGATACGCAGTATTTT
TRBD1 TRBJ2-7 few TRBV2 CASWGQGSYEQYF TGTGCCAGCTGGGGACAGGGCTCCTACGAGCAGTACTTC
TRBD2 TRBJ2-2 few TRBV6-5 CASSSGGDTGELFF TGTGCCAGCAGTTCCGGGGGGGACACCGGGGAGCTGTTTTTT
TRBD1 TRBJ2-7 few TRBV18 CASSPGTGVYEQYF TGTGCCAGCTCACCAGGGACAGGGGTCTACGAGCAGTACTTC
TRBD1 TRBJ2-3 few TRBV5-1 CASSAEDRATTDTQYF TGCGCCAGCAGCGCAGAGGACAGGGCCACCACAGATACGCAGTATTTT
TRBD1 TRBJ1-1 few TRBV18 CASSRDRVTEAFF TGTGCCAGCTCACGGGACAGGGTAACTGAAGCTTTCTTT
- TRBJ2-1 - TRBV28 CASTRGGADEQFF TGTGCCAGCACCCGCGGGGGCGCGGATGAGCAGTTCTTC
TRBD1 TRBJ1-1 few TRBV18 CASSPTGTEAFF TGTGCCAGCTCACCGACAGGGACTGAAGCTTTCTTT
TRBD2 TRBJ2-1 few TRBV14 CASSPTGGGYNEQFF TGTGCCAGCAGCCCGACGGGGGGGGGCTACAATGAGCAGTTCTTC
- TRBJ2-7 - TRBV30 CAWGKTVTAEQYF TGTGCCTGGGGAAAGACAGTTACGGCCGAGCAGTACTTC
- TRBJ1-1 - TRBV5-4 CASSFRVNTEAFF TGTGCCAGCAGCTTTAGAGTGAACACTGAAGCTTTCTTT
TRBD2 TRBJ2-3 - TRBV7-3 CASSSGLATDTQYF TGTGCCAGCAGCTCGGGACTAGCCACAGATACGCAGTATTTT
- TRBJ1-5 - TRBV19 CASRGLNNQPQHF TGTGCCAGCCGGGGACTGAATAATCAGCCCCAGCATTTT
- TRBJ2-1 few TRBV28 CASGPGSSYNEQFF TGTGCCAGCGGGCCGGGGAGCTCCTACAATGAGCAGTTCTTC